These T cell receptor beta chains were read from a single sample in a study of T cell responses to AZD1222 COVID-19 vaccine. Data came from immunoSEQ multiplex PCR; TCRdb stores just in-frame clones and leaves some out. The sample lists roughly 100,000 clones, 91% seen once, with under 60% in the top ten. The sequences come from peripheral blood, collected on day 0 of AZD1222 vaccination. Source of these receptors: an adult in good health. Each CDR3 is given with its conserved first and last residue. The D gene is left open where the match is weak. For some rows the clone size is stated as once, few or many, or as a class when expanded; others skip it.

clone size	CDR3 length	V gene	J gene	D gene	CDR3 protein	CDR3 DNA
NA	14	TRBV28	TRBJ1-4	NA	CASSSSTTNEKLFF	TGTGCCAGCAGTTCCAGCACAACTAATGAAAAACTGTTTTTT
NA	13	TRBV27	TRBJ2-7	NA	CASSRTSSYEQYF	TGTGCCAGCAGTCGGACAAGCTCCTACGAGCAGTACTTC
NA	16	TRBV4-1	TRBJ2-1	TRBD2	CASSQEPTSGNRGQFF	TGCGCCAGCAGCCAAGAACCCACTAGCGGGAATAGAGGACAGTTCTTC
NA	14	TRBV7-9	TRBJ1-2	NA	CASSFAARGEGYTF	TGTGCCAGCAGCTTTGCAGCCAGGGGAGAGGGCTACACCTTC
NA	16	TRBV7-9	TRBJ1-2	NA	CASSSRRDPRYYGYTF	TGTGCCAGCAGCTCCCGAAGGGACCCTAGATACTATGGCTACACCTTC
NA	13	TRBV29-1	TRBJ1-4	NA	CSVEVSGIEKLFF	TGCAGCGTTGAAGTCTCAGGGATTGAAAAACTGTTTTTT
NA	18	TRBV27	TRBJ1-1	NA	CASSPFGHFDRMNTEAFF	TGTGCCAGCAGTCCGTTCGGACACTTCGACAGAATGAACACTGAAGCTTTCTTT
NA	15	TRBV11-2	TRBJ2-7	NA	CASSLQRLESYEQYF	TGTGCCAGCAGCCTCCAAAGACTCGAATCCTACGAGCAGTACTTC
NA	19	TRBV19	TRBJ2-5	NA	CASSIDAIAPTSGGETQYF	TGTGCCAGTAGTATAGACGCAATCGCGCCGACATCTGGGGGGGAGACCCAGTACTTC
few	12	TRBV5-6	TRBJ2-5	NA	CASSSQRETQYF	TGTGCCAGCAGCTCCCAGAGGGAGACCCAGTACTTC
NA	16	TRBV5-1	TRBJ2-6	NA	CASSPQADSGANVLTF	TGCGCCAGCAGCCCGCAGGCCGACTCTGGGGCCAACGTCCTGACTTTC
NA	19	TRBV18	TRBJ2-2	TRBD2	CASSPQGLAGGGNAGELFF	TGTGCCAGCTCACCCCAAGGACTAGCGGGAGGTGGTAATGCCGGGGAGCTGTTTTTT
NA	14	TRBV25-1	TRBJ2-7	TRBD2	CASSVGSGTYEQYF	TGTGCCAGCAGTGTAGGGAGCGGGACTTACGAGCAGTACTTC
NA	16	TRBV28	TRBJ1-4	NA	CASSPQFGGTNEKLFF	TGTGCCAGCAGTCCTCAATTCGGGGGGACTAATGAAAAACTGTTTTTT
NA	14	TRBV18	TRBJ2-1	TRBD2	CASSRAGGANEQFF	TGTGCCAGCTCACGAGCGGGAGGAGCCAATGAGCAGTTCTTC
NA	13	TRBV9	TRBJ2-7	TRBD2	CASSARGEFEQYF	TGTGCCAGCAGCGCCCGGGGGGAATTCGAGCAGTACTTC
NA	16	TRBV4-3	TRBJ1-2	NA	CASSPPGLALRDGYTF	TGCGCCAGCAGCCCTCCGGGACTGGCTCTGCGGGATGGCTACACCTTC
NA	17	TRBV5-5	TRBJ2-1	TRBD2	CASSFGLAGVRRNEQFF	TGTGCCAGCAGCTTTGGACTAGCGGGAGTCCGGAGAAATGAGCAGTTCTTC
NA	16	TRBV11-2	TRBJ2-3	NA	CASSPRTAISTDTQYF	TGTGCCAGCAGCCCCCGGACAGCAATAAGCACAGATACGCAGTATTTT
NA	14	TRBV19	TRBJ1-2	NA	CASSIRSTNYGYTF	TGTGCCAGTAGTATAAGGAGTACAAACTATGGCTACACCTTC
NA	16	TRBV27	TRBJ2-3	TRBD2	CASSPLLAASTDTQYF	TGTGCCAGCAGTCCCCTACTAGCGGCTAGCACAGATACGCAGTATTTT
once	14	TRBV18	TRBJ1-5	TRBD1	CASSPGQGNQPQHF	TGTGCCAGCTCACCGGGACAGGGGAATCAGCCCCAGCATTTT
NA	21	TRBV28	TRBJ2-3	TRBD2	CASSVGTAFLPAGGGTDTQYF	TGTGCCAGCAGTGTGGGGACAGCTTTCCTTCCGGCGGGAGGGGGCACAGATACGCAGTATTTT
NA	16	TRBV5-4	TRBJ2-2	TRBD2	CASSSLGGSVTGELFF	TGTGCCAGCAGCTCGCTTGGCGGGAGCGTCACCGGGGAGCTGTTTTTT
NA	12	TRBV12-3/TRBV12-4	TRBJ2-7	NA	CASSFLSYEQYF	TGTGCCAGCAGTTTTCTCTCCTACGAGCAGTACTTC
NA	11	TRBV20-1	TRBJ1-2	NA	CSAPDSRGYTF	TGCAGTGCCCCCGACAGCCGTGGCTACACCTTC
NA	23	TRBV24-1	TRBJ2-4	NA	CATSDLRGHERGVAPLFKNIQYF	TGTGCCACCAGTGATTTAAGAGGGCATGAGAGAGGTGTGGCCCCTCTTTTCAAAAACATTCAGTACTTC
NA	14	TRBV5-4	TRBJ1-4	NA	CASSLQGRDEKLFF	TGTGCCAGCAGCTTGCAGGGACGGGATGAAAAACTGTTTTTT
NA	14	TRBV5-5	TRBJ1-1	TRBD1	CASSFSQGVTEAFF	TGTGCCAGCAGCTTCTCACAGGGGGTCACTGAAGCTTTCTTT
once	12	TRBV6-5	TRBJ1-5	NA	CASSPGGQPQHF	TGTGCCAGCAGTCCCGGCGGGCAGCCCCAGCATTTT
NA	15	TRBV7-2	TRBJ2-7	TRBD1	CASSPVTGQAHEQYF	TGTGCCAGCAGCCCCGTTACCGGACAGGCCCACGAGCAGTACTTC
NA	15	TRBV10-3	TRBJ1-1	TRBD1	CAISPSDRVYTEAFF	TGTGCCATCAGCCCCTCGGACAGGGTCTACACTGAAGCTTTCTTT
NA	12	TRBV12-3/TRBV12-4	TRBJ2-7	NA	CASSSSIYEQYF	TGTGCCAGCAGTTCGTCGATCTACGAGCAGTACTTC
NA	14	TRBV24-1	TRBJ1-5	TRBD1	CATSVTGGNQPQHF	TGTGCCACCAGTGTGACAGGGGGCAATCAGCCCCAGCATTTT
NA	12	TRBV2	TRBJ1-2	NA	CASTIIQGIHTF	TGTGCCAGCACTATAATACAGGGCATCCACACCTTC